Listed below are T cell receptor beta chains from one sample, sequenced in a study of shared clonotypes between healthy human individuals. The method was immunoSEQ multiplex PCR; TCRdb's version includes in-frame clones alone and lacks a portion of them. Among roughly 2,300,000 clones listed, around 93% were seen once. Sequenced material: naive CD4+ T cells from PBMCs. Receptor source: a man aged 18 to 30 in good health. Some clones in this sample may be carry-over from other donors' samples. Each CDR3 is given with its conserved first and last residue. Fields, in order: CDR3 DNA, CDR3 protein, clone size, V gene, J gene, D gene. A D gene is named only where the DNA matches it firmly. Clone size is given for some rows only: seen once, a few or many times, or a class if the clone is expanded.

TGTGCCAGCAGCTTAGGGGGCGGGAGCACAGATACGCAGTATTTT	CASSLGGGSTDTQYF	-	TRBV11-1	TRBJ2-3	-
TGCGCCAGCAGCTTTGTGGCTAGCGGTTACAATGAGCAGTTCTTC	CASSFVASGYNEQFF	-	TRBV5-1	TRBJ2-1	TRBD2
TGTGCCAGCAGCGCCTTAGCGGCCCGCACAGATACGCAGTATTTT	CASSALAARTDTQYF	-	TRBV9	TRBJ2-3	-
TGTGCCAGCTCACCAAACGGTTTTTCTAGCGGGACTGGGGCCAACGTCCTGACTTTC	CASSPNGFSSGTGANVLTF	-	TRBV18	TRBJ2-6	TRBD2
TGCGCCAGCAGCGGAGGGACTAGCGGGGGTGAGCAGTTCTTC	CASSGGTSGGEQFF	-	TRBV5-1	TRBJ2-1	TRBD2
TGCGCCAGCAGCCAAGGACCTCCGGCCTACGAGCAGTACTTC	CASSQGPPAYEQYF	-	TRBV4-1	TRBJ2-7	-
TGTGCCACCAGGTCCACCGCTGAGCAGTTCTTC	CATRSTAEQFF	-	TRBV15	TRBJ2-1	-
TGTGCCAGCAGCCGGGGCCCGCAGGGTACAAATGAGCAGTTCTTC	CASSRGPQGTNEQFF	once	TRBV7-7	TRBJ2-1	-
TGTGCCAGCAGGACCCGACGGACCCAAGAGACCCAGTACTTC	CASRTRRTQETQYF	-	TRBV6-1	TRBJ2-5	-
TGTGCCAGCAGTCTAGACAGGGGGTACCAGCCCCAGCATTTT	CASSLDRGYQPQHF	-	TRBV2	TRBJ1-5	TRBD1
TGCGCCAGCAGCTGGGGACTAGCGGGAGGGCTCTATGATGAGCAGTTCTTC	CASSWGLAGGLYDEQFF	-	TRBV5-1	TRBJ2-1	TRBD2
TGCGCCAGCAGCTTGATTAGCGGGGAATACAATGAGCAGTTCTTC	CASSLISGEYNEQFF	-	TRBV5-1	TRBJ2-1	TRBD2
TGTGCCAGCTCACCCAGGACAGGGGAGGCTGAAAAACTGTTTTTT	CASSPRTGEAEKLFF	once	TRBV18	TRBJ1-4	TRBD1
TGTGCCAGCAGCTTAGATCAGCGGCAGGGGGGAACCAACGAGCAGTACTTC	CASSLDQRQGGTNEQYF	-	TRBV11-3	TRBJ2-7	-
TGCGCCAGCAGCTTGGGACAAACAGCGAACACCGGGGAGCTGTTTTTT	CASSLGQTANTGELFF	-	TRBV5-1	TRBJ2-2	-
TGTGCCAGCAGTTCTGGCCAAAGAGGGAACTATGGCTACACCTTC	CASSSGQRGNYGYTF	-	TRBV27	TRBJ1-2	-
TGTGCCAGTAGTATCAAGGACACTGAAGCTTTCTTT	CASSIKDTEAFF	-	TRBV19	TRBJ1-1	-
TGTGCCAGCAGCTCCCCCTACGAGCAGTACTTC	CASSSPYEQYF	few	TRBV7-9	TRBJ2-7	-
TGTGCCAGCAGCTTGGGTCCCGTGAACACTGAAGCTTTCTTT	CASSLGPVNTEAFF	-	TRBV5-4	TRBJ1-1	-
TGTGCCAGCAGTGCGGGACAGAACTACGAGCAGTACTTC	CASSAGQNYEQYF	-	TRBV7-9	TRBJ2-7	-
TGTGCCAGCTCGCGGCAGGGGCCACAGTACTTC	CASSRQGPQYF	-	TRBV18	TRBJ2-7	-
TGTGCCAGCTCACCACCGAGGCCCACAAACTATGGCTACACCTTC	CASSPPRPTNYGYTF	-	TRBV18	TRBJ1-2	-
TGTGCCAGCGCTGGGGCGACCCAGTACTTC	CASAGATQYF	once	TRBV18	TRBJ2-5	-
TGCGCCAGCAGTACCCAGCAGCGGGAGCCCCGCGGGGAGCTGTTTTTT	CASSTQQREPRGELFF	-	TRBV4-1	TRBJ2-2	TRBD2
TGTGCCAGCTCACCTGGACTAGCGGGCGTAACCTACGAGCAGTACTTC	CASSPGLAGVTYEQYF	-	TRBV18	TRBJ2-7	TRBD2
TGTGCCAGCAGCCTTAGCGGCAGGAATGAGCAGTTCTTC	CASSLSGRNEQFF	few	TRBV7-3	TRBJ2-1	-
TGCGCCAGCAGCCCCGAGCCCGGAAACACCATATATTTT	CASSPEPGNTIYF	once	TRBV5-1	TRBJ1-3	-
TGTGCCAGCAGTTTCGGGACCAAGAACACTGAAGCTTTCTTT	CASSFGTKNTEAFF	few	TRBV28	TRBJ1-1	-
TGTGCCAGCAGTTACTTTGGGCAGACGAGCAATCAGCCCCAGCATTTT	CASSYFGQTSNQPQHF	few	TRBV6-6	TRBJ1-5	-
TGCGCCAGCAGCCAAGATACGAGGGGACGAGCCTCTTCGGGGGAAAAACTGTTTTTT	CASSQDTRGRASSGEKLFF	few	TRBV4-3	TRBJ1-4	-
TGTGCCAGCAGTAACCTCGGGGCCGGCAATCAGCCCCAGCATTTT	CASSNLGAGNQPQHF	-	TRBV27	TRBJ1-5	-
TGTGCCAGCAGCGCCCGGGGGGACCGCGGGGCCAACGTCCTGACTTTC	CASSARGDRGANVLTF	-	TRBV9	TRBJ2-6	TRBD2
TGTGCCAGCAGTTATTCCCTTGACAGCCCAACTAATGAAAAACTGTTTTTT	CASSYSLDSPTNEKLFF	-	TRBV5-6	TRBJ1-4	-
TGTGCCAGCTCACCAGGCCCTGATCAGCCCCAGCATTTT	CASSPGPDQPQHF	few	TRBV18	TRBJ1-5	-
TGTGCCAGCAGCCCCGGGAGGGCCGGGGAGCTGTTTTTT	CASSPGRAGELFF	-	TRBV6-1	TRBJ2-2	TRBD2
TGCGCCAGCAGCTTGCTCGGGAGGGCGGCAGATACGCAGTATTTT	CASSLLGRAADTQYF	-	TRBV5-1	TRBJ2-3	TRBD2
TGTGCCAGCAGTCCCGTCGGGAGGGGAAAACTGTTTTTT	CASSPVGRGKLFF	-	TRBV27	TRBJ1-4	-
TGCGCCAGCAGCTTGAATGCGGGACCTCGATGGAGCTACAATGAGCAGTTCTTC	CASSLNAGPRWSYNEQFF	-	TRBV5-1	TRBJ2-1	-
TGTGCCAGCAGCCAGGACACGAGGGGGGCCAACGTCCTGACTTTC	CASSQDTRGANVLTF	once	TRBV28	TRBJ2-6	-
TGCAGCGTTAAGGGGGTGCTCCTAGGAGAGCAGTACTTC	CSVKGVLLGEQYF	-	TRBV29-1	TRBJ2-7	-
TGTGCCAGCTCACCACCGGCCGGCGTCTCTGGAAACACCATATATTTT	CASSPPAGVSGNTIYF	-	TRBV18	TRBJ1-3	-
TGTGCCAGCAGCAGGGGACCTCAGGCGGCCGAAGGCTACACCTTC	CASSRGPQAAEGYTF	-	TRBV5-5	TRBJ1-2	-
TGTGCCAGCAGCCCTAGAGATTGGGTACAGGGTAAGGACTTC	CASSPRDWVQGKDF	once	TRBV7-8	TRBJ2-5	-
TGTGCCTGGAGTGTAGGGGGACTGTACACTGAAGCTTTCTTT	CAWSVGGLYTEAFF	few	TRBV30	TRBJ1-1	-
TGTGCCAGCAGCGTAGCTACGACACCCGTCTATGGCTACACCTTC	CASSVATTPVYGYTF	-	TRBV9	TRBJ1-2	-
TGTGCCAGCAGTTTACCTGGGAGCTCCTACAATGAGCAGTTCTTC	CASSLPGSSYNEQFF	once	TRBV28	TRBJ2-1	-
TGCGCCAGCAGAAAGGGGCAGGGGGACACCGGGGAGCTGTTTTTT	CASRKGQGDTGELFF	-	TRBV5-1	TRBJ2-2	TRBD1
TGCGCCAGCAGCTTGGGAGCGACAGACTACACTGAAGCTTTCTTT	CASSLGATDYTEAFF	-	TRBV5-1	TRBJ1-1	-
TGCGCCAGCAGCTTCCGGAGCTCCTATAATTCACCCCTCCACTTT	CASSFRSSYNSPLHF	-	TRBV5-1	TRBJ1-6	-
TGCGCCAGCAGCTGGACTAGCGGGAGTGGGAATGAGCAGTTCTTC	CASSWTSGSGNEQFF	-	TRBV5-1	TRBJ2-1	TRBD2
TGTGCCAGTAGTATCCTGGGAAGCAATCAGCCCCAGCATTTT	CASSILGSNQPQHF	-	TRBV19	TRBJ1-5	-
TGTGCCAGCAGCTTCAGTGGGATCTCCTACGAGCAGTACTTC	CASSFSGISYEQYF	-	TRBV5-7	TRBJ2-7	-
TGTGCCAGCAGTGATGAGGGCAATCAGCCCCAGCATTTT	CASSDEGNQPQHF	-	TRBV2	TRBJ1-5	-
TGTGCCAGCAGTGTGGGGGGCGACGGCTACACCTTC	CASSVGGDGYTF	-	TRBV28	TRBJ1-2	-
TGTGCCAGCAGCGTAGGAGGGACTATCAATGAGCAGTTCTTC	CASSVGGTINEQFF	-	TRBV9	TRBJ2-1	TRBD2
TGTGCCAGTAGGATCCCGGGGAGGGCCCCGGACAATGAGCAGTTCTTC	CASRIPGRAPDNEQFF	-	TRBV19	TRBJ2-1	TRBD2
TGTGCCAGCAGCCACCCAAAGAAGAAGGCTAGCTCCTACAATGAGCAGTTCTTC	CASSHPKKKASSYNEQFF	once	TRBV7-9	TRBJ2-1	-
TGTGCCAGCAGTCGGGGTAATCAGCCCCAGCATTTT	CASSRGNQPQHF	-	TRBV2	TRBJ1-5	-
TGTGCCAGCAGCTTGCTGAACCCCGGGACAAGGTACCAAGAGACCCAGTACTTC	CASSLLNPGTRYQETQYF	-	TRBV7-3	TRBJ2-5	-
TGTGCCAGCAGTTACTCGGGCGGGAGGACCTACAATGAGCAGTTCTTC	CASSYSGGRTYNEQFF	-	TRBV6-6	TRBJ2-1	TRBD2